The source of this T cell receptor beta chain is a study of intratumoral heterogeneity in liver cancer. Study overall: Patients were mostly male, median age around 63 years. Findings of the study overall: Tumor-infiltrating lymphocytes were acknowledged as under-represented in the sampling.

The CDR3 contains 13 residues. Germline V lookup: CDR1 SGHKS, CDR2 YYEKEE (reference sequence). Trimming took off 1 base at V and 6 bases at J, with 8 bases between the two ends. Generated by immunoSEQ multiplex PCR, the TCRdb table keeps only in-frame clones and is missing some. The sample yields around 5,900 clones, 68% seen once. For this clone: The target antigen is unknown.

Early-stage hepatocellular carcinoma patients were treatment-naïve prior to resection. Sampled areas showed no macroscopic evidence of necrosis or hemorrhage. V is TRBV5-5 and J is TRBJ1-5; D is undetermined. Material: tumor-adjacent normal tissue, obtained before any cancer treatment. This TCR came from a man in his 70s with hepatocellular carcinoma. The CDR3: CASSLFLGQPQHF. The CDR3, as DNA: TGTGCCAGCAGCTTGTTTCTCGGTCAGCCCCAGCATTTT.